A single sample is the source of the 4 T cell receptor beta chains below, sequenced in a study of cytomegalovirus exposure and HLA in healthy donors (dated by TCRdb to 2015 to 2018). The method behind the library was the immunoSEQ multiplex PCR assay. For the multiplex PCR, a mixture combining 60 forward primers for TCR Vbeta segments and 13 reverse primers for TCR Jbeta segments was used. TCRdb obtained this table from immuneACCESS and retained in-frame rearrangements with V and J assigned. These tables miss some clones; where compared with another copy, unresolved V genes account for less than half of the shortfall, and the remainder is unexplained. This sample comprises approximately 150,000 clones, 77% of them detected only once. The top ten constitute 1.4% of the sample. The specimen sequenced was PBMCs. Every receptor here comes from a woman aged 25 to 45 in good health and CMV-seropositive.

This clone appeared a few times. The rearrangement uses TRBV11-1 and TRBJ2-7; no definite D call. V shed 6 bases and J shed 5 bases, with 8 bases lying between them. This CDR3 is 11 amino acids long. From germline, CDR1 is SGHAT and CDR2 FQDESV (reference sequence). Here the CDR3 reads CASSLSHEQYF. The DNA of the CDR3 is TGTGCCAGCAGTCTATCACACGAGCAGTACTTC.

This chain uses TRBV6-1 with TRBJ1-2; unclear D gene. Germline loops: CDR1 MNHNS, CDR2 SASEGT. The CDR3 runs to 15 residues. Between the trimmed V and J ends, which lost 1 base and 4 bases, there was a span of 13 bases. As DNA, the CDR3 is TGTGCCAGCAGTGAAGGTACGATTTCAGGCTATGGCTACACCTTC. Translated: CASSEGTISGYGYTF.

This CDR3 is CASSPMRIQETQYF. The CDR3 DNA is TGTGCCAGCAGCCCCATGAGGATCCAAGAGACCCAGTACTTC. The chain employs TRBV7-2 and TRBJ2-5; D is unclear. The ends were cut back, 5 bases at V and 1 base at J, with 11 bases in the middle. CDR1 is SGHTA, CDR2 FQGNSA, per germline. The CDR3 is made up of 14 amino acids.

This rearrangement joins TRBV7-9 to TRBJ2-7; D might be TRBD2 (6 bases). This CDR3 is built from 15 residues. Germline V CDR1 and CDR2: SEHNR, FQNEAQ (reference sequence). V lost 1 base and J lost 2, with 12 bases in between. The CDR3, as DNA: TGTGCCAGCAGCTTAGGCGGGGATTTCACCTACGAGCAGTACTTC. Translation: CASSLGGDFTYEQYF. Looking up the rest from reference TRBV7-9 and TRBJ2-7 gives the full variable domain: DTGVSQNPRHKITKRGQNVTFRCDPISEHNRLYWYRQTLGQGPEFLTYFQNEAQLEKSRLLSDRFSAERPKGSFSTLEIQRTEQGDSAMYLCASSLGGDFTYEQYFGPGTRLTVT.